The entry below gives a single T cell receptor (beta chain) sequence along with its context. Each subset's genomic DNA was split evenly across several immunoSEQ plates. The table came from immunoSEQ multiplex PCR; TCRdb's copy has only in-frame clones and leaves some out. The table includes just under 95,000 clones, 60% to 75% detected once. This specimen comes from a study of shared clonotypes between healthy human individuals. Only Caucasian adults living in Nashville, Tennessee made up the donor group. CD8 memory merged CD45RO+ cells and CCR7-negative CD45RA+ TemRA cells into one population. The sequencing sample was made of memory CD8+ T cells sorted from blood. Subset here: CD45RO+ cells pooled with CCR7-negative TemRA cells. The receptor was isolated from a man aged 25 to 40 in good health.

DNA for the CDR3: TGTGCCAGCAGTCCTGACAGGGTCGGGACAGATACGCAGTATTTT. Protein product: CASSPDRVGTDTQYF. V is TRBV6-1 and J is TRBJ2-3; the match to TRBD1 covers 7 bases. The CDR3 totals 15 residues. After removal of 5 bases from V and 3 bases from J, the junction contained 8 bases not matched to a gene. Per the germline V gene, CDR1 is MNHNS and CDR2 is SASEGT.